Listed here is a single T cell receptor (beta chain). The specificity of this receptor is unknown. Base qualities are not provided; no much larger clone lies one nucleotide away. The sample comes from a study of CD8 T cells in Susac syndrome (dated by TCRdb to 2018 to 2020). About the investigation overall: Among the Susac syndrome patients who were sequenced, clinically active disease was present in six and clinical remission was observed in about eight. At blood withdrawal, Susac syndrome patients were either therapy-naive, taking corticosteroids (in some cases with IVIg as well), or taking IVIg alone. Repertoire sequencing was used to test whether CD8+ T cell activation and differentiation in Susac syndrome was antigen driven. Clonality of the CD8+ T cell repertoire was compared between roughly eleven healthy donors, around 14 Susac syndrome patients and about 15 multiple sclerosis patients. What the work shows at the level of the full study, not this receptor alone: The number of individuals in the TCR sequencing and HLA analysis was acknowledged as relatively small. Sixteen and five Susac-specific public clones were found in the total CD8+ and CD8+ TEMRA repertoires, respectively. Susac syndrome CD8+ repertoires showed clonal expansion, highest in CD8+ TEMRA cells and greater in clinically active than remitting patients.

Peripheral blood CD8+ and CD4+ T cells from healthy donors, Susac syndrome patients and multiple sclerosis patients were profiled by high-throughput TCR beta sequencing. The Susac syndrome patients fulfilled recently defined diagnostic criteria for definite or probable disease. Bulk CD8+ and CD4+ T cells were purified by magnetic negative isolation, while CD8+ TEMRA cells were enriched using FACS. Blood was drawn into EDTA tubes, processed within 24 hours, and PBMCs were isolated by density gradient centrifugation. PBMCs intended for TCR sequencing were frozen in liquid nitrogen and were later thawed in a 37 degrees C water bath. A purity of at least 90% was achieved for sorted or isolated CD4+, CD8+ and CD8+ TEMRA cells. RNA was extracted using the RNeasy kit, and roughly 0.45 to 1 ug of the RNA was reverse transcribed with random hexamers. The immunoSEQ multiplex PCR assay, which covers 54 Vbeta and 13 Jbeta segments, was used to amplify TCR beta CDR3 regions. PCR amplification bias was corrected using a synthetic template baseline for primer optimization and computational correction. The paper's processing steps were these. Only productive sequences were kept, with reads annotated to V, D and J genes according to IMGT and analyzed in immunoSEQ Analyzer. Clonality was calculated as one minus the Shannon entropy normalized by log2 of the number of productive unique sequences. For each patient and control, public and private clones were evaluated among the 100 most prevalent clones. Susac-specific clones were defined as absent from healthy and MS cohorts, some 1,000 published viral clones and other ImmuneACCESS disease sequences. TCRdb took the public reads, trimmed them with fastp at Q25, ran MiXCR for clone calling and kept in-frame beta chains. A single entry per CDR3 protein holds the most common genes and DNA from its merged rows. The V and J calls and clone size are TCRdb's, not the authors'. The sample table records 120,000 or so distinct CDR3 sequences; around 94% of these occur just once. Around 0.2% of the sample is taken by the ten largest.

The sequencing sample was made of CD8+ T cells from PBMCs. The sequence was collected from a human donor with Susac syndrome.

The CDR3 reads as follows: CATSRDTQLTGNTIYF. The DNA reads TGTGCCACCAGCAGAGACACCCAACTCACTGGAAACACCATATATTTT. The chain uses TRBV15 and TRBJ1-3, with an unclear D gene assignment. Via the germline V gene (reference sequence), CDR1 is LNHNV and CDR2 YYDKDF. V is shortened by 0 bases, J by 2 bases, and the region joining them spans 11 bases. The CDR3 has 16 amino acids, counting the end cysteine and phenylalanine. Just CDR3 DNA is preserved here, 48 bases in frame from base 1.